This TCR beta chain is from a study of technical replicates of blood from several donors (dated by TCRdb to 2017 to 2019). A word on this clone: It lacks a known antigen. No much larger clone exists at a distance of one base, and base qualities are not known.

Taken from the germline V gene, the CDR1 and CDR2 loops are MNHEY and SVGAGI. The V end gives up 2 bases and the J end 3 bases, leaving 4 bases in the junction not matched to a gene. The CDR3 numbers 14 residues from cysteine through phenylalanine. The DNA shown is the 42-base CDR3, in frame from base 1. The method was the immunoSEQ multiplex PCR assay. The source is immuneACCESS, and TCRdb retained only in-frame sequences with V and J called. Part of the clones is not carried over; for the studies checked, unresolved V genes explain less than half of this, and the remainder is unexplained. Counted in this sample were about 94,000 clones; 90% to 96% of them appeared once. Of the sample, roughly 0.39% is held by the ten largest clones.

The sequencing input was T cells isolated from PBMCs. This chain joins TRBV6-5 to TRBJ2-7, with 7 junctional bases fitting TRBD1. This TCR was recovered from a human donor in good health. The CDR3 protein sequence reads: CASSYVPGGYEQYF. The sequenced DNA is TGTGCCAGCAGTTACGTCCCAGGGGGCTACGAGCAGTACTTC.